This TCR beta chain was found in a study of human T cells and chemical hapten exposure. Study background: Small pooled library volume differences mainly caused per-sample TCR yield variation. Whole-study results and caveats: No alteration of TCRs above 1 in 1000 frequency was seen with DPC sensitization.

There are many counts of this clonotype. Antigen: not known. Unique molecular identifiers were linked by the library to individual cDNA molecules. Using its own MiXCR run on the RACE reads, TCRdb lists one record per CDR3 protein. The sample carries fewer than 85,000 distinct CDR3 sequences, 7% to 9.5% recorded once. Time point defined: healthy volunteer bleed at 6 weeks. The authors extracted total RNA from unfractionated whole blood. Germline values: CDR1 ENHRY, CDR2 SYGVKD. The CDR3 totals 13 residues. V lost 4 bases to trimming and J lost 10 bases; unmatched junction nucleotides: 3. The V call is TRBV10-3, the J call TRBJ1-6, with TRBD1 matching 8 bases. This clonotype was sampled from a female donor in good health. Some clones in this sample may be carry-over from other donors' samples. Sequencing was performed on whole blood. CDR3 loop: CAISGGQGSPLHF. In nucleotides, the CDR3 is TGTGCCATCAGTGGCGGACAGGGCTCACCCCTCCACTTT.